The 23 T cell receptor beta chains in this list originate from one sample, sequenced in a study of response to subunit inactivated influenza vaccine. MiXCR, applied by TCRdb to the RT-PCR reads, yields one record per CDR3 protein. This sample yields more than 450,000 distinct CDR3 sequences, of which approximately 12% are seen a single time; more than 8.5% belongs to the top ten. The material sequenced was PBMCs from blood, taken on the day of vaccination. These receptors all come from a man between 50 and 59 years old who received an inactivated influenza vaccine.

This clonotype was detected only a few times. No DNA is shown, since the ends of the CDR3 on it are uncertain; the CDR3 is the one TCRdb lists. V and J are TRBV12-3 or TRBV12-4 and TRBJ1-5. Termini included, the CDR3 measures 13 amino acids. This CDR3 is CASSLNEALCQHF.

This clonotype has only a few counts. The chain combines TRBV15 with TRBJ2-2; unclear D gene. The germline V gene encodes CDR1 LNHNV and CDR2 YYDKDF (reference sequence). This CDR3 comprises 13 residues. The V end lost 5 bases, the J end lost 0 bases, and 4 bases lay between the germline ends. The CDR3 DNA reads as TGTGCCACCAGCCCAGCGAACACCGGGGAGCTGTTTTTT. Residues: CATSPANTGELFF.

The rearrangement uses TRBV7-8 and TRBJ2-1; D possibly corresponds to TRBD2 (7 bases). Germline-derived CDR1 and CDR2 are SGHVS and FQNEAQ. There are 17 residues in the CDR3. V was clipped by 5 bases and J by 5 bases, with 22 bases between them. In DNA form, the CDR3 reads TGTGCCAGCAGCCTAAGTTTAGTCGCGGGGGCCGACAATGAGCAGTTCTTC. Its translation: CASSLSLVAGADNEQFF.

This clonotype showed up many times. The CDR3 is CASSLEWRSNQPQHF. The CDR3 DNA sequence: TGTGCCAGCAGTTTAGAGTGGAGAAGCAATCAGCCCCAGCATTTT. This chain uses TRBV12-3 or TRBV12-4 with TRBJ1-5; D unclear. V gave up 1 base and J gave up 1 base, with 8 bases separating them. The CDR3 is 15 residues long.

J is TRBJ2-1 and V is TRBV5-8, with TRBD2 identical over 15 bases. The ends lost 4 bases at V and 2 bases at J; junction bases unmatched: 4. Per the germline V gene, CDR1 is SGHTS and CDR2 is YDEGEE. This CDR3 is 17 amino acids long. CDR3 residues: CASSTGLAGGPYNEQFF. The CDR3 DNA reads as TGTGCCAGCAGCACAGGACTAGCGGGGGGGCCCTACAATGAGCAGTTCTTC.

The chain has TRBV16 and TRBJ2-7; tentative D call: TRBD2 (6 bases). The germline CDR1 and CDR2 sequences are KGHSY and FQNENV. The CDR3 length is 16 residues. Between the trimmed V and J ends, which lost 4 bases and 0 bases, there was a span of 16 bases. CDR3 sequence: CASSPPGVRSSYEQYF. The CDR3 coding sequence is TGTGCCAGCAGCCCCCCGGGGGTCCGAAGCTCCTACGAGCAGTACTTC.

The V call is TRBV10-3, the J call TRBJ2-7; D might be TRBD1 (6 bases). Germline V CDR1 and CDR2: ENHRY, SYGVKD. Trimming removed 6 bases from V and 7 bases from J, with 13 bases in between. The CDR3 is made up of 12 amino acids. The CDR3 protein is CAISRRGYEQYF. CDR3 in DNA: TGTGCCATCAGCCGCAGGGGTTATGAGCAGTACTTC.

This clonotype was seen only a few times. The chain combines TRBV5-1 with TRBJ2-6; possibly TRBD1 for D (6 bases). Germline-derived CDR1 and CDR2 are SGHRS and YFSETQ. The CDR3 length is 19 residues. The V and J ends lost 4 bases and 2 bases respectively, with 22 bases between them. The CDR3 here is CASSLSPTNNRAGANVLTF. The DNA for the CDR3 is TGCGCCAGCAGCCTTTCCCCCACCAACAACAGGGCTGGGGCCAACGTCCTGACTTTC.

This clonotype was seen only a few times. The rearrangement links TRBV5-1 to TRBJ2-4; 10 nucleotides line up with TRBD2. The CDR3 contains 15 residues. The J segment lost 7 bases and the V segment lost 2 bases, leaving 6 bases of the junction unmatched. The germline V gene has CDR1 SGHRS and CDR2 YFSETQ. The CDR3: CASSLAGGPQNIQYF. CDR3 in DNA: TGCGCCAGCAGCTTAGCGGGAGGGCCGCAGAACATTCAGTACTTC.

This clonotype was seen a few times. V and J are TRBV20-1 and TRBJ2-1; tentatively, D is TRBD2 (6 bases). The CDR3 covers 16 residues. Germline CDR1 is DFQATT and CDR2 is SNEGSKA (reference sequence). Deletions cut 0 bases from V and 8 bases from J, with 20 bases between. In DNA, the CDR3 is TGCAGTGCTAGAGATCCGGGCAGGGTGGGAGGTGATGAGCAGTTCTTC. Translated: CSARDPGRVGGDEQFF.

The chain recombines TRBV3-1 with TRBJ2-1; D uncertain. V was cut by 3 bases and J by 10 bases, with 10 bases left in between. Germline CDR1 is LGHDT and CDR2 is YNNKEL (reference sequence). The CDR3 extends over 12 amino acids. The CDR3, as DNA: TGTGCCAGCAGCCATGCCGCCGCCGAGCAGTTCTTC. This translates into CASSHAAAEQFF.

CDR3 region: CATMSGGASNEQFF. The CDR3 DNA sequence: TGTGCCACCATGAGCGGGGGGGCATCCAATGAGCAGTTCTTC. The J gene is TRBJ2-1, the V gene TRBV24-1, with 10 positions matching TRBD2. The CDR3 is 14 amino acids. In germline, CDR1 is KGHDR, CDR2 SFDVKD. Losses at the gene ends were 8 bases for V and 6 bases for J; bases not matched to a gene: 6.

J is TRBJ2-3 and V is TRBV12-3 or TRBV12-4; TRBD1 matches 12 bases. This CDR3 has 18 residues. Trimming at V came to 6 bases and at J to 1 base, leaving 11 bases not matched to a gene. DNA for the CDR3: TGTGCCAGCAGCCGGGGACAGGGGGCGGGAACCGGCACAGATACGCAGTATTTT. This codes for CASSRGQGAGTGTDTQYF.

The V gene is TRBV28, the J gene TRBJ1-4; 8 bases agree with TRBD1. The germline CDR1 and CDR2 sequences are MDHEN and SYDVKM. The V gene end was trimmed by 6 bases and the J gene end by 0 bases; junction bases not matched to a gene: 6. CDR3 length: 16 amino acids. The CDR3 spells CASRYRGIATNEKLFF. DNA of the CDR3: TGTGCCAGCAGGTACAGGGGGATCGCAACTAATGAAAAACTGTTTTTT.

The rearrangement uses TRBV12-3 or TRBV12-4 and TRBJ2-7; D is ambiguous. Deletions cut 6 bases from V and 3 bases from J, with 9 bases between. This CDR3 region has 12 residues. CDR3: CASRKQVYEQYF. CDR3 nucleotide sequence: TGTGCCAGCAGGAAACAAGTCTACGAGCAGTACTTC.

The chain employs TRBV5-1 and TRBJ2-4; 9 bases are shared with TRBD1. The V gene's germline CDR1 is SGHRS and CDR2 YFSETQ. Trimming at V came to 4 bases and at J to 10 bases, leaving 6 bases not matched to a gene. CDR3 size: 13 residues. CDR3 residues: CASSIRDRAIQYF. DNA for the CDR3: TGCGCCAGCAGCATCCGGGACAGGGCAATTCAGTACTTC.

For the CDR3, the DNA is TGTGCCAGCACATCCGCAGGGAACACTGAAGCTTTCTTT. Amino acids: CASTSAGNTEAFF. This chain uses TRBV7-9 with TRBJ1-1; D ambiguous. The germline V gene has CDR1 SEHNR and CDR2 FQNEAQ (reference sequence). Deletions cut 7 bases from V and 1 base from J, with 10 bases between. This CDR3 spans 13 amino acids.

This sequence joins TRBV5-1 and TRBJ2-1, with 7 bases identical to TRBD1. This CDR3 is 14 amino acids long. The germline V gene encodes CDR1 SGHRS and CDR2 YFSETQ. After removal of 5 bases from V and 6 bases from J, the junction contained 8 bases not matched to a gene. The DNA for the CDR3 is TGCGCCAGCAGACCGGGACAGTCAGGCAATGAGCAGTTCTTC. This encodes CASRPGQSGNEQFF.

This clonotype has just a few counts. The chain recombines TRBV5-1 with TRBJ1-5, with a weak D call TRBD1 (5 bases). V was shortened by 0 bases and J by 9 bases, with 16 bases between the two germline ends. The CDR3 length is 15 residues. Germline V lookup: CDR1 SGHRS, CDR2 YFSETQ. The CDR3 is CASSLAGQGRSPQHF. The CDR3 bases are TGCGCCAGCAGCTTGGCAGGTCAGGGCAGATCGCCCCAGCATTTT.

The genes are TRBV12-3 or TRBV12-4 and TRBJ2-7, with 7 bases matching TRBD1. CDR3 length equals 14 residues. Trimming at V came to 8 bases and at J to 0 bases, leaving 7 bases not matched to a gene. CDR3 coding DNA: TGTGCCAGCGGCGGACAGGAGCTCTCCTACGAGCAGTACTTC. This gives the protein CASGGQELSYEQYF.

The chain employs TRBV2 and TRBJ1-2, with a weak D call TRBD1 (5 bases). Trimming pared 4 bases from V and 4 bases from J, leaving 19 bases between. The CDR3 runs to 16 residues. Germline CDR1 reads SNHLY; CDR2 reads FYNNEI. The CDR3 reads CASSARDGLLPYGYTF. The CDR3 coding sequence is TGTGCCAGCAGTGCCCGGGACGGCTTACTTCCCTATGGCTACACCTTC. The variable domain in full, completed from reference TRBV2 and TRBJ1-2, reads EPEVTQTPSHQVTQMGQEVILRCVPISNHLYFYWYRQILGQKVEFLVSFYNNEISEKSEIFDDQFSVERPDGSNFTLKIRSTKLEDSAMYFCASSARDGLLPYGYTFGSGTRLTVV.

This clonotype was seen more than once but under ten times. This chain connects TRBV13 to TRBJ2-3, with D possibly matching TRBD1 (6 bases). V lost 5 bases and J lost 2, with 11 bases in between. Germline V lookup: CDR1 PRHDT, CDR2 FYEKMQ (reference sequence). This CDR3 region has 14 residues. The CDR3 loop is CASSGDKDTDTQYF. The CDR3, as DNA: TGTGCCAGCAGCGGGGACAAAGACACAGATACGCAGTATTTT.

The table lists this clonotype with a few counts. The V call is TRBV6-5, the J call TRBJ2-1; 14 nucleotides match TRBD2. Germline values: CDR1 MNHEY, CDR2 SVGAGI. This CDR3 has 16 residues. With 0 bases clipped from V and 9 bases from J, the junction kept 4 bases outside the gene matches. The CDR3 bases are TGTGCCAGCAGTTACTCGACTAGCGGGAGGGCCGGTGAGCAGTTCTTC. This codes for CASSYSTSGRAGEQFF.